These 15 T cell receptor beta chains came from one sample sequenced in a study of blood T cell repertoires in COVID-19. This table comes from immunoSEQ multiplex PCR, and its TCRdb copy is limited to in-frame clones, with some not included. The sample yields 200,000 to 250,000 clones, roughly nine tenths seen once. The sample taken for sequencing was peripheral blood. The receptors here all came from a woman aged 50 to 60 with acute or convalescent COVID-19.

The chain couples TRBV5-1 to TRBJ2-4; 16 bases are a match to TRBD2. With 4 bases clipped from V and 6 bases from J, the junction kept 7 bases outside the gene matches. The CDR3 has 17 residues. The germline gives CDR1 SGHRS, CDR2 YFSETQ. CDR3 region: CASSVGLAGGPSNIQYF. The DNA of the CDR3 is TGCGCCAGCAGCGTGGGACTAGCGGGGGGGCCGTCAAACATTCAGTACTTC.

As for this clone: One junction end disagrees with the germline gene, perhaps due to a read error. The V and J genes are TRBV2 and TRBJ1-2; D gene uncertain. The germline V gene has CDR1 SNHLY and CDR2 FYNNEI. CDR3 length: 14 amino acids. The CDR3 protein is CASSVTRLDYGYTF. CDR3 coding DNA: TGCGCCAGCAGTGTGACCAGACTCGACTATGGCTACACCTTC.

In this sample, this clone turned up once. The rearrangement joins TRBV7-3 to TRBJ2-6, with D maybe TRBD2 (5 bases). Germline values: CDR1 SGHTA, CDR2 FQGTGA. This CDR3 contains 13 residues. Trimming pared 3 bases from V and 10 bases from J, leaving 10 bases between. The CDR3 DNA reads as TGTGCCAGCAGCTTCGAGGGTTTTAACGTCCTGACTTTC. Its translation: CASSFEGFNVLTF.

This clone came up once. The chain carries TRBV27 and TRBJ2-1; 14 bases align to TRBD2. Trimming took 3 bases from V and 9 from J; bases not matched to a gene: 4. Germline V CDR1 and CDR2: MNHEY, SMNVEV (reference sequence). The CDR3 covers 15 residues. CDR3 sequence (DNA): TGTGCCAGCAGTTTCTCTGGACTAGCGGGGGGTGAGCAGTTCTTC. Its translation is CASSFSGLAGGEQFF.

A single count supports this clone. V gene TRBV19 combines with J gene TRBJ1-1, with D unresolved. Between the trimmed V and J ends, which lost 2 bases and 0 bases, there was a span of 7 bases. Germline lookup yields CDR1 LNHDA and CDR2 SQIVND (reference sequence). The CDR3 has 14 amino acids. CDR3 protein: CASSINTVNTEAFF. The CDR3 DNA follows: TGTGCCAGTAGTATAAACACAGTGAACACTGAAGCTTTCTTT.

The chain uses TRBV20-1 and TRBJ1-1; D gene ambiguous. The CDR3 contains 10 residues. Germline CDR1 is DFQATT and CDR2 is SNEGSKA (reference sequence). V lost 6 bases and J 7 bases, leaving 9 bases between the germline ends. CDR3 sequence: CSASTDEAFF. CDR3 nucleotide sequence: TGCAGTGCCAGTACAGATGAAGCTTTCTTT.

The J gene is TRBJ2-3, the V gene TRBV24-1, with 8 bases identical to TRBD2. Trimming took 8 bases from V and 4 from J; bases not matched to a gene: 7. This CDR3 is 14 amino acids long. Germline CDR1 and CDR2: KGHDR and SFDVKD. CDR3 sequence: CATTSGLAPDTQYF. CDR3 sequence (DNA): TGTGCCACCACCTCCGGACTAGCACCAGATACGCAGTATTTT.

This clone was seen more than once but under ten times. J is TRBJ2-1 and V is TRBV19; D is perhaps TRBD2 (5 bases). The germline V gene encodes CDR1 LNHDA and CDR2 SQIVND (reference sequence). V was clipped by 5 bases and J by 1 base, with 9 bases between them. The CDR3 runs to 14 residues. In DNA form, the CDR3 reads TGTGCCAGTAGTTCCGAGGGTTCCTACAATGAGCAGTTCTTC. Protein product: CASSSEGSYNEQFF.

The sample holds one count of this clone. V gene TRBV30 combines with J gene TRBJ2-7; 9 bases match TRBD1. The CDR3 extends over 16 amino acids. V lost 2 bases to trimming and J lost 3 bases; unmatched junction nucleotides: 11. The germline gives CDR1 GTSNPN, CDR2 SVGIG (reference sequence). In DNA, the CDR3 is TGTGCCTGGAGTACAGGGGGCACCCAGAATTTCTACGAGCAGTACTTC. It yields the protein CAWSTGGTQNFYEQYF.

To note about this clone: The sample carries other DNA sequences with the same CDR3. The chain uses TRBV7-2 and TRBJ2-7, with D possibly TRBD2 on 5 matching bases. The CDR3 totals 16 residues. In germline, CDR1 is SGHTA, CDR2 FQGNSA. V lost 10 bases and J 1 base, leaving 23 bases between the germline ends. The DNA for the CDR3 is TGTGCCACTTCCAGAGAACTAGACCCGTTTTCCTACGAGCAGTACTTC. Amino acid sequence: CATSRELDPFSYEQYF. Looking up the rest from reference TRBV7-2 and TRBJ2-7 gives the full variable domain: GAGVSQSPSNKVTEKGKDVELRCDPISGHTALYWYRQSLGQGLEFLIYFQGNSAPDKSGLPSDRFSAERTGGSVSTLTIQRTQQEDSAVYLCATSRELDPFSYEQYFGPGTRLTVT.

The genes are TRBV7-9 and TRBJ2-5; the D is unclear. Germline V CDR1 and CDR2: SEHNR, FQNEAQ (reference sequence). The CDR3 runs 12 residues. The ends were cut back, 5 bases at V and 3 bases at J, with 7 bases in the middle. In DNA form, the CDR3 reads TGTGCCAGCAGCACACACGAAGAGACCCAGTACTTC. This encodes CASSTHEETQYF.

This chain uses TRBV27 with TRBJ2-1; TRBD1 agrees at 8 bases. Germline loops: CDR1 MNHEY, CDR2 SMNVEV (reference sequence). The trim removed 8 bases at V and 8 bases at J, leaving 14 bases unmatched. This CDR3 has 15 residues. The CDR3 protein is CASLSLEDRVHEQFF. Here the CDR3 DNA reads TGTGCCAGCCTCTCTCTCGAGGACAGGGTACATGAGCAGTTCTTC.

This chain joins TRBV29-1 and TRBJ1-1; unclear D gene. Trimming shortened V by 4 bases and J by 0 bases, and 12 bases separated the two germline ends. The germline V gene has CDR1 SQVTM and CDR2 ANQGSEA. The CDR3 spans 14 residues. Written as DNA, the CDR3 is TGCAGCGTTGTAGCGGAAACTATGAACACTGAAGCTTTCTTT. It is translated as CSVVAETMNTEAFF. Looking up the rest from reference TRBV29-1 and TRBJ1-1 gives the full variable domain: SAVISQKPSRDICQRGTSLTIQCQVDSQVTMMFWYRQQPGQSLTLIATANQGSEATYESGFVIDKFPISRPNLTFSTLTVSNMSPEDSSIYLCSVVAETMNTEAFFGQGTRLTVV.

V and J are TRBV7-6 and TRBJ2-7, with D possibly TRBD1 on 6 matching bases. Germline CDR1 SGHVS, CDR2 FNYEAQ. The V end lost 4 bases, the J end lost 2 bases, and 21 bases lay between the germline ends. The CDR3 contains 17 residues. CDR3 DNA: TGTGCCAGCAGCTCCGGTGCGCAGGGGCAAGGGGCCTACGAGCAGTACTTC. It specifies CASSSGAQGQGAYEQYF.

The chain joins TRBV19 to TRBJ1-1; D is unresolved. This CDR3 is built from 12 residues. Germline V gene lookup returns CDR1 LNHDA and CDR2 SQIVND (reference sequence). Trimming removed 3 bases from V and 11 bases from J, with 13 bases in between. The CDR3: CASSMVNQRAFF. The CDR3 DNA is TGTGCCAGTAGTATGGTCAACCAGAGGGCTTTCTTT.